This TCR beta chain stems from a study of T cell responses to AZD1222 COVID-19 vaccine (dated by TCRdb to the early 2020s). For context, the study as a whole: TCR sequencing was performed for roughly 250 trial participants, of whom about 200 were given two doses of AZD1222 and around 25 were given two doses of MenACWY control vaccine. Enrollment into the trials was organized by age into subgroups of 18-55, 56-69 and 70-plus years, and those subgroups contained roughly 150, 30 and 60 TCR-sequenced participants, respectively. What the work shows at the level of the full study, not this receptor alone: Reportedly, close to half of the unique spike-specific TCRs recognized epitopes lying outside the regions that are mutated in the B.1.351 and B.1.1.7 variants. Conclusions about previously exposed vaccinees are limited, since just 5 to 7 AZD1222 recipients were seropositive for SARS-CoV-2 at baseline. Because no day 14 peak-response samples were available, repertoires were characterized only after the peak T cell response. The 56-69-year group was small, and its depth increase did not reach significance, likely because of low power. The vaccine-associated CD4 TCRs covered the entire spike protein, and the dominant responses fell in regions 160-218 and 743-854. Spike-specific TCR breadth and depth rose significantly after two AZD1222 doses compared with day 0 and with MenACWY recipients. Most participants were white British and females outnumbered males, and the authors suggested that clonal diversity may have been underestimated.

Reading the label with the study, this specimen's time point is: about 28 days (+/-7) after the second vaccine dose. AZD1222 recipients with second doses at about 4 weeks or about 12 weeks were pooled, because spike-specific TCR depth and breadth did not differ between schedules. The vaccinee samples were drawn from two UK trials, COV001 and COV002, one of which was a single-blind randomized controlled phase 2/3 trial testing AZD1222 (ChAdOx1 nCoV-19) in healthy adults. For TCRbeta chain sequencing, PBMC samples were collected from trial participants at day 0 and at day 28 after the second dose. Regarding this clone: What this receptor recognizes is not known. Base qualities were left out, and no much larger clone turns up one base away.

The CDR3 regions of human TCRbeta chains were subjected to immunosequencing. The authors processed their data as follows. Repertoire TCRs were matched against a reference library of SARS-CoV-2-specific TCRs generated with the MIRA antigen-specificity platform. Breadth was defined as the fraction of unique TCRs that were SARS-CoV-2-associated. Depth was defined as the fraction of total T cells that were SARS-CoV-2-associated. Using the MIRA data, each spike-specific TCR was assigned both to the spike region to which the TCR was reactive and to a CD4 or CD8 class. Log10-transformed breadth and depth values were compared by one-way ANOVA with Sidak's multiple comparisons tests. TCRdb carries this immuneACCESS record with in-frame sequences only. Its versions omit some clonotypes, under half of them owing to an unresolved V gene in the studies checked, with the rest unexplained. Clone size and the V and J calls come from that table; the DNA yielded D and trimming. The sample table records about 140,000 clones; more than 70% of these occur just once. The ten largest account for 3% to 3.5% of the sample.

The germline V gene specifies SGHTA as CDR1 and FQGTGA as CDR2. Clipping removes 8 bases from V and 0 bases from J, with 6 as the unmatched junction base count. The cysteine opens and the phenylalanine closes a CDR3 of 15 amino acids. The retained sequence is limited to the CDR3, 45 bases, with the frame set at the first base. This sequence originates from an adult who received the AZD1222 COVID-19 vaccine. The sequence joins TRBV7-3 to TRBJ2-1, and 8 junctional nucleotides match TRBD2. The sequenced sample was peripheral blood, obtained 28 days after the second AZD1222 dose. Here is the DNA: TGTGCCAGCTCAGCGGGGGTGGACTCCTACAATGAGCAGTTCTTC. It translates to CASSAGVDSYNEQFF.